A selection of T cell receptor beta chains follows, all from one sample in a study of T cell responses to AZD1222 COVID-19 vaccine. Sequencing was performed with immunoSEQ multiplex PCR; in TCRdb, only in-frame clones are kept and a portion is missing. The table records more than 95,000 clones, approximately 90% of them present only once. The sample consisted of peripheral blood, taken on day 0 of AZD1222 vaccination. Every receptor here comes from an adult in good health. Both conserved end residues are part of each CDR3. D genes are given only for firm matches. Clone size is not always given. Where it is, it says once, few, many or a class for expanded clones.

V	size	D	J	DNA	CDR3
TRBV29-1	-	-	TRBJ2-7	TGCAGCGTGTCGCCGGGGCTCGAGCAGTACTTC	CSVSPGLEQYF
TRBV5-1	-	TRBD1	TRBJ2-7	TGCGCCAGCAGCTTCTCCTTATGGACAGGGGAACCCTCCTACGAGCAGTACTTC	CASSFSLWTGEPSYEQYF
TRBV12-5	-	TRBD1	TRBJ1-2	TGTGCTAGTGGTTTGGCCCTTAGGGACAGAGACTATGGCTACACCTTC	CASGLALRDRDYGYTF
TRBV7-8	-	TRBD1	TRBJ2-5	TGTGCCAGCAGCTTAGCCACAGGGGGCATAGAAGAGACCCAGTACTTC	CASSLATGGIEETQYF
TRBV12-3/TRBV12-4	once	-	TRBJ2-7	TGTGCCAGCAGTACCGGGCTAACCTACGAGCAGTACTTC	CASSTGLTYEQYF
TRBV10-2	-	-	TRBJ2-1	TGCGCCAGCAGTGTGACGGACTACAATGAGCAGTTCTTC	CASSVTDYNEQFF
TRBV10-3	-	-	TRBJ2-1	TGTGCCATCAGTGAGTCGACCGGATACAATGAGCAGTTCTTC	CAISESTGYNEQFF
TRBV18	-	-	TRBJ2-7	TGTGCCAGCTCACCACCCGGACTAGTGGGGGACAACCTCTACGAGCAGTACTTC	CASSPPGLVGDNLYEQYF
TRBV6-2/TRBV6-3	-	-	TRBJ1-1	TGTGCCAGCAGTTTACAAGGGAACACTGAAGCTTTCTTT	CASSLQGNTEAFF
TRBV4-1	-	-	TRBJ1-4	TGCGCCAGCAGCCAAGTTGGGGAACTCTTCGAAAAACTGTTTTTT	CASSQVGELFEKLFF
TRBV6-5	-	-	TRBJ1-1	TGTGCCAGCAGTACAGGGTCATCTGAAGCTTTCTTT	CASSTGSSEAFF
TRBV6-1	-	-	TRBJ1-2	TGTGCCAGCAGTGAAGAGGCAGGGACCAACTATGGCTACACCTTC	CASSEEAGTNYGYTF
TRBV4-1	-	-	TRBJ1-5	TGCGCCAGCAGCCAAGACGGGGGCCATAGCAATCAGCCCCAGCATTTT	CASSQDGGHSNQPQHF
TRBV5-4	-	-	TRBJ2-2	TGTGCCAGCAGCGCGGGGCGGGAAGCGAACACCGGGGAGCTGTTTTTT	CASSAGREANTGELFF
TRBV11-2	-	-	TRBJ2-2	TGTGCCAGCAGCCCCATTGGGGGTGGGTCCGGGGAGCTGTTTTTT	CASSPIGGGSGELFF
TRBV13	-	TRBD1	TRBJ1-6	TGTGCCAGCAGCTCCGGACAGGTTGCCCAATCACCCCTCCACTTT	CASSSGQVAQSPLHF
TRBV6-5	-	-	TRBJ1-5	TGTGCCAGCAGTAGATCCCCAGGGGACGGTCAGCCCCAGCATTTT	CASSRSPGDGQPQHF
TRBV5-6	once	-	TRBJ2-7	TGTGCCAGCAGTTCCACGGGGCTGTACGAGCAGTACTTC	CASSSTGLYEQYF
TRBV21-1	-	-	TRBJ2-6	TGTGCCAGCAGCAAAGCCTATCGGGTAGACTCTGGGGCCAACGTCCTGACTTTC	CASSKAYRVDSGANVLTF
TRBV23-1	-	-	TRBJ1-2	TGCGCCAGCAGTCAAATTTGGGACGGGTCCCCCTATGGCTACACCTTC	CASSQIWDGSPYGYTF
TRBV2	few	-	TRBJ1-6	TGTGCCAGCAGTGAAGGGGGGACGTCGGATAATTCACCCCTCCACTTT	CASSEGGTSDNSPLHF
TRBV29-1	-	-	TRBJ1-5	TGCAGCGTCCAACAGGGACTCAATCAGCCCCAGCATTTT	CSVQQGLNQPQHF
TRBV7-2	once	-	TRBJ1-1	TGTGCCAGCAGCTTCAGCCCGAACACTGAAGCTTTCTTT	CASSFSPNTEAFF
TRBV4-1	-	TRBD2	TRBJ2-3	TGCGCCAGCAGCCATGGACTAGCGGGGGGGCCGAGCACAGATACGCAGTATTTT	CASSHGLAGGPSTDTQYF
TRBV27	-	TRBD1	TRBJ1-2	TGTGCCAGCAGTCCCCTGGGACAGGGGGCAAGGGGAGGATATGGCTACACCTTC	CASSPLGQGARGGYGYTF
TRBV6-2/TRBV6-3	-	-	TRBJ1-2	TGTGCCAGCAGTTACCGTTCATTTTCAGGGTACTATGGCTACACCTTC	CASSYRSFSGYYGYTF
TRBV9	-	-	TRBJ1-6	TGTGCCAGCAGCGTTTCCGGGGGGCACACCCTCCACTTT	CASSVSGGHTLHF
TRBV5-1	-	TRBD1	TRBJ1-1	TGCGCCAGCAGCTTGGGGGCAGGGGGCGCTTCCACTGAAGCTTTCTTT	CASSLGAGGASTEAFF
TRBV6-4	-	TRBD1	TRBJ1-5	TGTGCCAGCAGTGGGGGGCTGGACAGGGAGTATAGCAATCAGCCCCAGCATTTT	CASSGGLDREYSNQPQHF
TRBV2	-	TRBD1	TRBJ1-4	TGTGCCAGCAGCTCCCGGACAGGGGGAAGTGAAAAACTGTTTTTT	CASSSRTGGSEKLFF
TRBV19	-	-	TRBJ2-3	TGTGCCAGTAGTATGCGGGGGGTATGGGATTCGAGGCTTACAGGGGCAGATACGCAGTATTTT	CASSMRGVWDSRLTGADTQYF
TRBV12-3/TRBV12-4	-	-	TRBJ1-2	TGTGCCAGCAGTTTCCGGCAGGGTCACGGCTACACCTTC	CASSFRQGHGYTF
TRBV12-3/TRBV12-4	-	-	TRBJ2-7	TGTGCCAGCAGTTTCCGGACATACTTGGAGCAGTACTTC	CASSFRTYLEQYF
TRBV3-1/TRBV3-2	-	TRBD1	TRBJ2-2	TGTGCCAGCAGCCCCTGGACAGGGGGCTCGAACACCGGGGAGCTGTTTTTT	CASSPWTGGSNTGELFF
TRBV5-1	few	-	TRBJ2-7	TGCGCCAGCAGCTTCCTGACAACTCTAGGCTACGAGCAGTACTTC	CASSFLTTLGYEQYF
TRBV29-1	-	-	TRBJ2-5	TGCAGCGCAGGGGATGAGACCCAGTACTTC	CSAGDETQYF
TRBV2	-	TRBD1	TRBJ2-1	TGTGCCAGCAGTGACGGACAGGGGGCGCATAGGCAGTTCTTC	CASSDGQGAHRQFF
TRBV11-2	-	-	TRBJ1-1	TGTGCCAGCAGCTCTATTTCAGGTGGCGCGGGCACTGAAGCTTTCTTT	CASSSISGGAGTEAFF
TRBV6-5	-	-	TRBJ2-2	TGTGCCAGCAGCGGGGGGCGCGGGACCGGGGAGCTGTTTTTT	CASSGGRGTGELFF
TRBV21-1	-	-	TRBJ1-4	TGTGCCAGCAGTAAAAGGGGCAACGTGGGACCAACAACTAATGAAAAACTGTTTTTT	CASSKRGNVGPTTNEKLFF
TRBV19	-	-	TRBJ1-4	TGTGCCAGTAGTTCCGGACGGACGGATGAAAAACTGTTTTTT	CASSSGRTDEKLFF